The 19 T cell receptor beta chains in this list originate from one sample, sequenced in a study of T cell repertoires in cytomegalovirus infection. MiXCR, applied by TCRdb to the reads, yields one record per CDR3 protein. The sample yields around 550,000 distinct CDR3 sequences, about 26% seen once. Sequencing input: PBMCs. These receptors were obtained from a human donor in good health (CMV status not recorded). Some clones in this sample may be carry-over from other donors' samples.

This chain connects TRBV7-2 to TRBJ2-7; 7 bases align to TRBD2. V dropped 4 bases and J dropped 3; count of bases not matched to a gene: 9. This CDR3 spans 15 amino acids. CDR1 is SGHTA and CDR2 is FQGNSA in the germline V gene. This CDR3 is CASSSGLDPRYEQYF. CDR3 nucleotides: TGTGCCAGCAGCTCCGGACTAGACCCTCGCTACGAGCAGTACTTC.

This rearrangement joins TRBV19 to TRBJ2-1; D gene unclear. Germline values: CDR1 LNHDA, CDR2 SQIVND (reference sequence). Between the trimmed V and J ends, which lost 0 bases and 0 bases, there was a span of 18 bases. This CDR3 has 19 amino acids. The CDR3 bases are TGTGCCAGTAGTATAGATCCCCCCTCCATAGTGGCCTCCTACAATGAGCAGTTCTTC. This encodes CASSIDPPSIVASYNEQFF.

CDR3 region: CVVEGTDTQYF. As DNA, the CDR3 is TGTGTGGTTGAGGGTACAGATACGCAGTATTTT. This chain joins TRBV5-4 and TRBJ2-3; D may be TRBD2 (5 bases). Germline CDR1 and CDR2: SGHNT and YYREEE (reference sequence). This CDR3 contains 11 residues.

This clonotype was recorded many times. J is TRBJ1-5 and V is TRBV7-2; D is undetermined. The CDR3 covers 16 residues. Germline V gene data show CDR1 as SGHTA and CDR2 as FQGNSA. V shed 1 base and J shed 7 bases, with 17 bases lying between them. CDR3 DNA: TGTGCCAGCAGCTTAGACGAGTTGGGGTTGGTGCAGCCCCAGCATTTT. Translating gives CASSLDELGLVQPQHF.

This clonotype came up many times. The rearrangement joins TRBV7-2 to TRBJ2-5, with D perhaps matching TRBD1 or TRBD2 (6 bases each). Germline V gene sequence: CDR1 SGHTA, CDR2 FQGNSA. CDR3 length: 14 amino acids. V lost 1 base and J 5 bases, leaving 11 bases between the germline ends. The CDR3 DNA sequence: TGTGCCAGCAGCTTAGTGGGGGGCCCGGAGACCCAGTACTTC. Its protein is CASSLVGGPETQYF.

The table lists this clonotype with a few counts. The rearrangement links TRBV6-2 or TRBV6-3 to TRBJ1-5; unclear D gene. The V gene lost 2 bases and the J gene lost 2 bases, with 10 bases spanning the gap. CDR3 length: 15 residues. Per the germline V gene, CDR1 is MNHEY and CDR2 is SVGEGT. CDR3 in DNA: TGTGCCAGCAGTTACGGGCAGATGGGCAATCAGCCCCAGCATTTT. It is translated as CASSYGQMGNQPQHF.

This clonotype appeared a few times. The gene calls are TRBV7-2 and TRBJ1-2; unclear D gene. The germline gives CDR1 SGHTA, CDR2 FQGNSA. V lost 5 bases, J lost 4 bases, and 5 bases lay in between. The CDR3 totals 11 residues. CDR3 loop: CASSKGYGYTF. In DNA form, the CDR3 reads TGTGCCAGCAGCAAGGGCTATGGCTACACCTTC.

This clonotype was found a few times. This chain uses TRBV29-1 with TRBJ2-3; no reliable D call. Germline V gives CDR1 SQVTM, CDR2 ANQGSEA. This CDR3 region has 11 residues. Trimming stripped 4 bases from V and 5 bases from J, with 7 bases between. The CDR3 DNA reads TGCAGCGTTGTGGGTCTAGATACGCAGTATTTT. Protein sequence: CSVVGLDTQYF.

J is TRBJ1-1 and V is TRBV7-1; tentative D call: TRBD1 (5 bases). TRBV7-1 counts as an open reading frame of uncertain function. CDR3 length equals 16 residues. With 5 bases removed from V and 3 bases from J, the gap between germline ends came to 19 bases. This CDR3 is CASSEPRLRGDTEAFF. CDR3 nucleotide sequence: TGTGCCAGCAGCGAACCGAGGCTACGGGGGGACACTGAAGCTTTCTTT.

This clonotype was seen a handful of times. The chain carries TRBV12-3 or TRBV12-4 and TRBJ2-3; 7 bases map to TRBD2. The junction had 5 bases not matched to a gene; V was cut back by 7 bases and J by 4 bases. There are 13 residues in the CDR3. The CDR3, as DNA: TGTGCCAGCACCTTGGGGAGGGCAGATACGCAGTATTTT. Protein sequence: CASTLGRADTQYF.

In this sample, this clonotype turned up many times. The rearrangement uses TRBV5-4 and TRBJ2-4; the D is unclear. The CDR3 spans 12 residues. V was pared by 1 base and J by 7 bases, with 6 bases between. Germline CDR1 SGHNT, CDR2 YYREEE (reference sequence). CDR3 protein: CASSLYGNIQYF. CDR3 nucleotide sequence: TGTGCCAGCAGCTTGTATGGGAACATTCAGTACTTC.

The rearrangement links TRBV4-3 to TRBJ2-3; D possibly corresponds to TRBD2 (5 bases). This CDR3 spans 15 amino acids. V lost 0 bases, J lost 3 bases, and 10 bases lay in between. CDR1 LGHNA and CDR2 YSLEER come from the germline V gene. In nucleotides, the CDR3 is TGCGCCAGCAGCCAAGAGGCGGGTACGACAGATACGCAGTATTTT. Protein product: CASSQEAGTTDTQYF.

This clonotype was observed a few times. The chain links TRBV6-2 or TRBV6-3 to TRBJ2-6; tentatively, D is TRBD1 or TRBD2 (5 bases each). CDR1 and CDR2 (germline): MNHEY, SVGEGT. V shed 2 bases and J shed 4 bases, with 18 bases lying between them. The CDR3 loop spans 18 amino acids. DNA for the CDR3: TGTGCCAGCAGTTACGGGAGCCTCGAGGGGTCCGGGGCCAACGTCCTGACTTTC. The encoded protein is CASSYGSLEGSGANVLTF.

This clonotype has just a few counts. The chain is built from TRBV20-1 and TRBJ2-5, with D tentatively TRBD2 (6 bases). CDR3 size: 18 residues. CDR1 and CDR2 (germline): DFQATT, SNEGSKA (reference sequence). V dropped 0 bases and J dropped 2 bases, with 22 bases sitting between them. CDR3 in amino acids: CSAREWAGRWRGQETQYF. The CDR3 coding sequence is TGCAGTGCTAGAGAGTGGGCAGGGAGATGGCGGGGACAAGAGACCCAGTACTTC.

V gene TRBV6-2 or TRBV6-3 combines with J gene TRBJ2-1, with a tentative D call TRBD2 (5 bases). Germline CDR1 is MNHEY and CDR2 is SVGEGT. The CDR3 is 16 residues long. V lost 0 bases to trimming and J lost 2 bases, with 11 bases between them. The chain's CDR3 is CASSYSTRPTYNEQFF. For the CDR3, the DNA is TGTGCCAGCAGTTACTCAACTAGACCTACCTACAATGAGCAGTTCTTC.

This clonotype has just a few counts. This sequence joins TRBV7-2 and TRBJ2-1; D not certain. The CDR3 totals 14 residues. CDR1 is SGHTA, CDR2 FQGNSA, per germline. The V end lost 5 bases, the J end lost 1 base, and 9 bases lay between the germline ends. The CDR3 region has the DNA TGTGCCAGCAGCCCCACGAAATCCTACAATGAGCAGTTCTTC. Translated: CASSPTKSYNEQFF.

This clonotype was seen a few times. The rearrangement joins TRBV6-2 or TRBV6-3 to TRBJ1-5, with D tentatively TRBD1 (6 bases). Trimming shortened V by 6 bases and J by 4 bases, and 16 bases separated the two germline ends. Germline CDR1 and CDR2: MNHEY and SVGEGT. The CDR3 has 15 amino acids. In DNA, the CDR3 is TGTGCCAGCAGACAACACAGGGTTCGGAATCAGCCCCAGCATTTT. Its protein is CASRQHRVRNQPQHF.

A few counts support this clonotype. The chain uses TRBV6-2 or TRBV6-3 and TRBJ2-3, with TRBD2 as a possible D gene (6 bases). The germline gives CDR1 MNHEY, CDR2 SVGEGT. With 6 bases removed from V and 2 bases from J, the gap between germline ends came to 18 bases. This CDR3 has 16 amino acids. CDR3 DNA: TGTGCCAGCAGGCGCGGGACGGAGGGAGACACAGATACGCAGTATTTT. Its protein is CASRRGTEGDTDTQYF.

This clonotype turned up a few times. This sequence joins TRBV10-3 and TRBJ2-3; 7 nucleotides match TRBD2. This CDR3 spans 13 amino acids. Germline V gene sequence: CDR1 ENHRY, CDR2 SYGVKD. After removal of 7 bases from V and 6 bases from J, the junction contained 7 bases not matched to a gene. CDR3 region: CAITGLEGDTQYF. CDR3 nucleotide sequence: TGTGCCATCACCGGACTAGAGGGGGATACGCAGTATTTT.